The entry below gives a single TCR beta chain sequence along with its context. The sample originates from a study of CD8 T cells in Susac syndrome. Study-wide background: The Susac syndrome patients that were sequenced included five or six with active disease and under ten in remission.

It was with random hexamers that 0.5 to 1 ug RNA was reverse transcribed. TCRdb called the immunoSEQ multiplex PCR reads again in MiXCR, with one record for every CDR3 protein. This table holds 200,000 to 300,000 distinct CDR3 sequences, 90% to 97% found once. The T cells that were sequenced for TCR beta were CD8+ and CD4+ cells from blood. Patients having Susac syndrome satisfied recently defined diagnostic criteria for definite or probable disease. This CDR3 is built from 17 residues. V lost 4 bases and J lost 0, with 18 bases in between. The V gene's germline CDR1 is SGDLS and CDR2 YYNGEE. The rearrangement uses TRBV9 and TRBJ2-3; D is uncertain. The sequenced sample consisted of CD4+ T cells from PBMCs. This clonotype was obtained from a human donor with Susac syndrome. CDR3 sequence reads: CASSTYHTPDSTDTQYF. CDR3 nucleotides: TGTGCCAGCAGCACCTACCATACACCCGACAGCACAGATACGCAGTATTTT. The variable domain in full, with the rest retrieved from reference TRBV9 and TRBJ2-3, is DSGVTQTPKHLITATGQRVTLRCSPRSGDLSVYWYQQSLDQGLQFLIQYYNGEERAKGNILERFSAQQFPDLHSELNLSSLELGDSALYFCASSTYHTPDSTDTQYFGPGTRLTVL.